What follows are 28 T cell receptor beta chains derived from one specimen sequenced in a study of blood T cells in healthy people across ages. Together with a sample-barcoded 5' primer, a J-beta primer mix was included in a second PCR lasting 7 to 11 cycles. TCRdb passed the 5' RACE reads through MiXCR, listing each CDR3 protein once. Here the sample spans 500,000 to 650,000 distinct CDR3 sequences, about 28% being singletons. These data also formed part of another study, on T cells of mothers and their children.

The sequenced sample consisted of blood. These receptors all stem from a boy younger than 10 in good health.

This chain links TRBV5-1 with TRBJ2-2; 11 positions agree with TRBD1. The CDR3 is 16 amino acids. From germline, CDR1 is SGHRS and CDR2 YFSETQ. V shed 5 bases and J 2 bases; nucleotides not matched to a gene: 5. The CDR3 region has the DNA TGCGCCAGCAGTTCCGGGACAGGGGGAAACACCGGGGAGCTGTTTTTT. It specifies CASSSGTGGNTGELFF.

A note on this clonotype: A junction boundary mismatches the germline segment, possibly from a read error. This chain uses TRBV20-1 with TRBJ1-4, with unresolved D. The CDR3 is 13 amino acids. Per the germline V gene, CDR1 is DFQATT and CDR2 is SNEGSKA (reference sequence). The CDR3 coding sequence is TGCAGTGCTAGAGCCAGCCTTAATGAAAGACTGTTTTTT. Protein sequence: CSARASLNERLFF.

This clonotype was observed a few times. This rearrangement joins TRBV3-1 to TRBJ2-3, with D maybe TRBD2 (5 bases). Germline-derived CDR1 and CDR2 are LGHDT and YNNKEL (reference sequence). V shed 4 bases and J shed 2 bases, with 10 bases lying between them. The CDR3 totals 14 residues. The CDR3 DNA sequence: TGTGCCAGCAGCCCTCGGACTGCCACAGATACGCAGTATTTT. This encodes CASSPRTATDTQYF.

This clonotype has only a few counts. This chain uses TRBV6-5 with TRBJ2-3; D is perhaps TRBD1 (6 bases). V lost 2 bases and J 6 bases, leaving 9 bases between the germline ends. Germline-derived CDR1 and CDR2 are MNHEY and SVGAGI. The CDR3 has 13 amino acids. The CDR3 reads CASSYAGEDTQYF. The CDR3, as DNA: TGTGCCAGCAGTTACGCAGGGGAGGATACGCAGTATTTT.

This clonotype was observed a handful of times. V gene TRBV20-1 combines with J gene TRBJ2-1; 8 bases match TRBD2. Germline V gives CDR1 DFQATT, CDR2 SNEGSKA (reference sequence). The V and J ends lost 3 bases and 6 bases, in that order; junction bases with no gene match: 16. This CDR3 has 17 amino acids. CDR3: CSASGMGQRGSPNEQFF. DNA of the CDR3: TGCAGTGCTAGCGGGATGGGGCAGCGGGGGTCTCCCAATGAGCAGTTCTTC.

This clonotype has a handful of counts. The chain is built from TRBV3-1 and TRBJ2-5; 8 nucleotides agree with TRBD2. Trimming removed 8 bases from V and 0 bases from J; junction bases left unmatched: 8. CDR3 length: 15 residues. Germline V gene data show CDR1 as LGHDT and CDR2 as YNNKEL (reference sequence). The CDR3 DNA follows: TGTGCCAGCGGGAGCGGGGGAACGTACCAAGAGACCCAGTACTTC. It is translated as CASGSGGTYQETQYF.

V usage is TRBV15 and J usage is TRBJ2-2, with 8 bases that match TRBD2. The J segment lost 1 base and the V segment lost 9 bases, leaving 7 bases of the junction unmatched. The CDR3 covers 15 residues. The V gene's germline CDR1 is LNHNV and CDR2 YYDKDF (reference sequence). The DNA for the CDR3 is TGTGCCACTGGGCCTAGCGGGCGGAACACCGGGGAGCTGTTTTTT. Encoded protein: CATGPSGRNTGELFF.

V and J are TRBV28 and TRBJ2-5; D is uncertain. The tail of the sequence fits TRBJ2-7 better, so the J call may be wrong. The germline gives CDR1 MDHEN, CDR2 SYDVKM. The length of the CDR3 is 12 residues. Here the CDR3 DNA reads TGTGCCAGCAGTTTAGCCGTCCCCGAGCAGTACTTC. This codes for CASSLAVPEQYF.

The genes are TRBV9 and TRBJ2-7; perhaps TRBD1 as D (6 bases). CDR1 SGDLS and CDR2 YYNGEE come from the germline V gene. V gave up 4 bases and J gave up 2 bases, with 19 bases separating them. CDR3 length: 16 amino acids. Here the CDR3 reads CASSSTAEGGTYEQYF. The CDR3 coding sequence is TGTGCCAGCAGCTCGACGGCGGAAGGGGGTACCTACGAGCAGTACTTC.

This clonotype has only a few counts. The chain combines TRBV30 with TRBJ2-2; D not resolved. The V end lost 8 bases, the J end lost 7 bases, and 8 bases lay between the germline ends. Looked up from germline, CDR1 is GTSNPN and CDR2 is SVGIG (reference sequence). CDR3 size: 10 residues. The CDR3 loop reads CAGNHGELFF. CDR3 sequence (DNA): TGTGCCGGGAACCACGGGGAGCTGTTTTTT.

This clonotype was recorded a few times. The chain carries TRBV29-1 and TRBJ2-5, with D unresolved. This CDR3 is 13 amino acids long. Germline CDR1 is SQVTM and CDR2 is ANQGSEA. V lost 0 bases and J lost 7, with 12 bases in between. CDR3: CSVEDQARGTQYF. DNA for the CDR3: TGCAGCGTTGAAGATCAGGCCCGCGGGACCCAGTACTTC.

This clonotype was counted between two and nine times. The chain couples TRBV4-1 to TRBJ2-6, with TRBD1 matching 10 bases. This CDR3 is 16 amino acids long. V dropped 4 bases and J dropped 5; count of bases not matched to a gene: 5. The germline CDR1 and CDR2 sequences are MGHRA and YSYEKL. The CDR3 DNA reads TGCGCCAGCAGCCCAGGACAGGGGGGCAGGGCCAACGTCCTGACTTTC. Protein sequence: CASSPGQGGRANVLTF.

The table lists this clonotype with a few counts. This chain joins TRBV19 and TRBJ1-1; D unresolved. Germline loops: CDR1 LNHDA, CDR2 SQIVND (reference sequence). The V end was cut by 1 base, the J end by 4 bases, with 10 bases between. The CDR3 spans 14 residues. The CDR3 loop is CASSIVPGGTEAFF. CDR3 bases: TGTGCCAGTAGTATAGTTCCGGGAGGCACTGAAGCTTTCTTT.

In this sample, this clonotype turned up a few times. The V call is TRBV4-2, the J call TRBJ1-6, with unresolved D. V lost 0 bases, J lost 9 bases, and 15 bases lay in between. The CDR3 runs 16 residues. Looked up from germline, CDR1 is LGHNA and CDR2 is YNFKEQ. The CDR3 nucleotides are TGTGCCAGCAGCCAAGACGTTGGCGGCAGGTCTTCACCCCTCCACTTT. Amino acid sequence: CASSQDVGGRSSPLHF.

In this sample, this clonotype turned up a few times. The chain has TRBV7-3 and TRBJ2-1; TRBD2 matches 8 bases. Looked up from germline, CDR1 is SGHTA and CDR2 is FQGTGA. The CDR3 length is 15 residues. Germline trimming cut 5 bases from V and 9 bases from J; bases unmatched to any gene: 12. CDR3 protein: CASSQGGGHGSEQFF. The CDR3 DNA follows: TGTGCCAGCAGCCAAGGCGGGGGGCACGGGAGTGAGCAGTTCTTC.

The CDR3 loop is CASSILRGDTQYF. In nucleotides, the CDR3 is TGTGCCAGCAGCATCCTCCGCGGGGATACGCAGTATTTT. The J gene is TRBJ2-3, the V gene TRBV5-5; maybe TRBD2 (5 bases). This CDR3 comprises 13 residues. The germline V gene encodes CDR1 SGHKS and CDR2 YYEKEE (reference sequence). Between the trimmed V and J ends, which lost 4 bases and 6 bases, there was a span of 12 bases.

The CDR3 sequence is CASSLDYAGPSWTYEQYF. The CDR3 DNA reads TGTGCCAGCAGCTTAGATTATGCAGGGCCCAGCTGGACCTACGAGCAGTACTTC. The chain is built from TRBV11-2 and TRBJ2-7, with D possibly being TRBD1 (5 bases). The CDR3 extends over 18 amino acids. Germline V gene data show CDR1 as SGHAT and CDR2 as FQNNGV. The ends were cut back, 0 bases at V and 2 bases at J, with 20 bases in the middle.

This clonotype was counted a few times. The chain has TRBV2 and TRBJ1-3; unclear D gene. The germline V gene has CDR1 SNHLY and CDR2 FYNNEI. The CDR3 totals 15 residues. V was cut by 0 bases and J by 2 bases, with 8 bases left in between. Written as DNA, the CDR3 is TGTGCCAGCAGTGAAGCAATCGACACTGGAAACACCATATATTTT. It specifies CASSEAIDTGNTIYF. Full variable domain (outside the CDR3, taken from reference TRBV2 and TRBJ1-3): EPEVTQTPSHQVTQMGQEVILRCVPISNHLYFYWYRQILGQKVEFLVSFYNNEISEKSEIFDDQFSVERPDGSNFTLKIRSTKLEDSAMYFCASSEAIDTGNTIYFGEGSWLTVV.

The chain is built from TRBV9 and TRBJ2-1, with D possibly being TRBD1 (5 bases). CDR1 is SGDLS and CDR2 is YYNGEE in the germline V gene. The germline V and J ends were trimmed by 6 bases and 4 bases, with 14 bases remaining between them. CDR3 length: 14 amino acids. CDR3 bases: TGTGCCAGCAACCTAGGACACTTATACAATGAGCAGTTCTTC. It is translated as CASNLGHLYNEQFF.

This clonotype showed up just a few times. V usage is TRBV10-1 and J usage is TRBJ1-5; no clear D. Trimming removed 9 bases from V and 9 bases from J, with 15 bases in between. The CDR3 is 12 residues long. Germline-derived CDR1 and CDR2 are WNHNN and SYGVQD (reference sequence). CDR3 residues: CASSVRVRPQHF. Here the CDR3 DNA reads TGCGCCAGTTCAGTGAGGGTTCGGCCCCAGCATTTT.

This clonotype was seen a few times. The rearrangement uses TRBV5-1 and TRBJ1-5; perhaps TRBD1 as D (5 bases). The CDR3 extends over 19 amino acids. With 2 bases removed from V and 4 bases from J, the gap between germline ends came to 25 bases. CDR1 is SGHRS, CDR2 YFSETQ, per germline. The CDR3 reads CASSFEPPQRGVWNQPQHF. CDR3 coding DNA: TGCGCCAGCAGCTTTGAACCCCCGCAGCGGGGGGTTTGGAATCAGCCCCAGCATTTT.

The chain joins TRBV4-2 to TRBJ2-7; D may be TRBD2 (6 bases). With 4 bases removed from V and 3 bases from J, the gap between germline ends came to 19 bases. Germline V gene lookup returns CDR1 LGHNA and CDR2 YNFKEQ. This CDR3 is built from 16 residues. The chain's CDR3 is CASSPLSQAGGYEQYF. The CDR3 DNA reads as TGTGCCAGCAGCCCTTTAAGCCAGGCCGGGGGCTACGAGCAGTACTTC.

This chain joins TRBV28 and TRBJ2-7; 7 positions agree with TRBD2. The V segment lost 3 bases and the J segment 7 bases; nucleotides outside the gene matches: 9. This CDR3 has 14 amino acids. Germline V CDR1 and CDR2: MDHEN, SYDVKM. The CDR3 coding sequence is TGTGCCAGCAGTTTTATAGGCGGCGGGGGTGAGCAGTACTTC. The encoded protein is CASSFIGGGGEQYF.

Only a few counts were recorded for this clonotype. The V gene is TRBV29-1, the J gene TRBJ2-5; no clear D. The DNA matches TRBJ2-1 better at its end, which makes the J call doubtful. The length of the CDR3 is 15 residues. Looked up from germline, CDR1 is SQVTM and CDR2 is ANQGSEA. In nucleotides, the CDR3 is TGCAGCGTTGAAGATCCGGGCAGCCTCTACAATGAGCAGTTCTTC. This encodes CSVEDPGSLYNEQFF.

The chain links TRBV19 to TRBJ2-7, with 9 bases lining up with TRBD1. This CDR3 comprises 16 residues. Germline V gives CDR1 LNHDA, CDR2 SQIVND (reference sequence). J lost 2 bases, V lost 0 bases, and 5 bases had no gene match. The CDR3 sequence: CASSIDPGQGTYEQYF. Written as DNA, the CDR3 is TGTGCCAGTAGTATAGATCCCGGACAGGGGACCTACGAGCAGTACTTC.

The rearrangement links TRBV6-1 to TRBJ1-6; D is undetermined. The CDR3 has 16 amino acids. V lost 6 bases to trimming and J lost 4 bases, with 16 bases between them. Looked up from germline, CDR1 is MNHNS and CDR2 is SASEGT. CDR3 nucleotides: TGTGCCAGCAGAAAAGACCCTGTTCCGTATAATTCACCCCTCCACTTT. Translated, it gives CASRKDPVPYNSPLHF.

The chain combines TRBV20-1 with TRBJ2-7; 8 nucleotides match TRBD2. The CDR3 is 13 amino acids. CDR1 is DFQATT, CDR2 SNEGSKA, per germline (reference sequence). With V trimmed by 3 bases and J by 2 bases, 3 bases remained unmatched. The CDR3 reads CSASGRGAYEQYF. The CDR3 nucleotides are TGCAGTGCTAGCGGGAGGGGGGCCTACGAGCAGTACTTC.

On this clonotype itself: One base away lies a much larger clone, so this may be a sequencing read error. The rearrangement links TRBV27 to TRBJ1-2; maybe TRBD1 (6 bases). Trimming took 4 bases from V and 4 from J, leaving 7 bases between them. Germline CDR1 MNHEY, CDR2 SMNVEV (reference sequence). The CDR3 runs 12 residues. The CDR3 nucleotides read TGTGCCAGCAGTTCACAGGGCTATGGCTACACCTTC. Protein sequence: CASSSQGYGYTF.